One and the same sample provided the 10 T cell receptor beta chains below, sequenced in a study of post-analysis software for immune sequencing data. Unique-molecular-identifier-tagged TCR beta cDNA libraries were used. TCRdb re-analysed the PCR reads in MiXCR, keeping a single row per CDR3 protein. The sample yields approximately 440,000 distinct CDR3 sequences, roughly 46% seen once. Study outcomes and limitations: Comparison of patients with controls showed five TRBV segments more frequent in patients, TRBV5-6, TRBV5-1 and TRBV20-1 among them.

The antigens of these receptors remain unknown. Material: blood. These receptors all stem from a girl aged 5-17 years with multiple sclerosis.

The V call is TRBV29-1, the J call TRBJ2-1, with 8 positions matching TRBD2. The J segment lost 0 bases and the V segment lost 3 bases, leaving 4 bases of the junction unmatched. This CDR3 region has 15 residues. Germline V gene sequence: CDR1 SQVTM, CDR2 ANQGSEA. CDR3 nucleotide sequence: TGCAGCGTTGAGGTTAGCGGGAACTCCTACAATGAGCAGTTCTTC. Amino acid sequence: CSVEVSGNSYNEQFF.

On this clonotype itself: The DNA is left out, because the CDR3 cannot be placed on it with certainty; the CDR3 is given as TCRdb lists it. The CDR3 reads CASSNTGVPEAFF. The chain is built from TRBV7-9 and TRBJ1-1; the DNA was not used to check the table's D call, TRBD1. The CDR3 sequence runs 13 residues, both termini included. CDR1 and CDR2 from the germline V gene are SEHNR and FQNEAQ (reference sequence).

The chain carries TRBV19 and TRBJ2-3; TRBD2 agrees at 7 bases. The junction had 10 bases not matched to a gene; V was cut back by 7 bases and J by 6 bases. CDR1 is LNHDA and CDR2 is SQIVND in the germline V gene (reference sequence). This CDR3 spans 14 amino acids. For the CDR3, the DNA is TGTGCCAGTAACCCTGCGGGAGTTCGGGATACGCAGTATTTT. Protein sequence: CASNPAGVRDTQYF. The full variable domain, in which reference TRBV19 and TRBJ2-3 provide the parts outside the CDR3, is DGGITQSPKYLFRKEGQNVTLSCEQNLNHDAMYWYRQDPGQGLRLIYYSQIVNDFQKGDIAEGYSVSREKKESFPLTVTSAQKNPTAFYLCASNPAGVRDTQYFGPGTRLTVL.

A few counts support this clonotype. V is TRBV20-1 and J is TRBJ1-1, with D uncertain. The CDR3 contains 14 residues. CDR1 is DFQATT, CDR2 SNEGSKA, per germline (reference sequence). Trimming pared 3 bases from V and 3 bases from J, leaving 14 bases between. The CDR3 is CSARESPGDTEAFF. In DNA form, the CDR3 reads TGCAGTGCTAGGGAGTCCCCGGGAGACACTGAAGCTTTCTTT.

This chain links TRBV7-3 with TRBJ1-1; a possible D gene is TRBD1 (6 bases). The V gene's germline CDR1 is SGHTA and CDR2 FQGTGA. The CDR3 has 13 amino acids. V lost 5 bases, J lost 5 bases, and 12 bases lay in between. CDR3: CASSQGGGTEAFF. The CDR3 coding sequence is TGTGCCAGCAGCCAAGGAGGGGGAACTGAAGCTTTCTTT.

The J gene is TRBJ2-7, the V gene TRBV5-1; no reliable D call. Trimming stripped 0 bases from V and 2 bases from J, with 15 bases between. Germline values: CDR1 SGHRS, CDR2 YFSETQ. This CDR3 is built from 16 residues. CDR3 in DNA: TGCGCCAGCAGCTTGGGCGGCGGCTTGCTCCCCTACGAGCAGTACTTC. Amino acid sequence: CASSLGGGLLPYEQYF.

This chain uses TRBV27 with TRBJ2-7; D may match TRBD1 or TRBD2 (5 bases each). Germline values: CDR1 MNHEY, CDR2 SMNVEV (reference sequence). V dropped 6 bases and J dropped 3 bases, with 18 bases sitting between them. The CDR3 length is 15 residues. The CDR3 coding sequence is TGTGCCAGCAGCCCACCCGGGACGAGAATCTACGAGCAGTACTTC. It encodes CASSPPGTRIYEQYF.

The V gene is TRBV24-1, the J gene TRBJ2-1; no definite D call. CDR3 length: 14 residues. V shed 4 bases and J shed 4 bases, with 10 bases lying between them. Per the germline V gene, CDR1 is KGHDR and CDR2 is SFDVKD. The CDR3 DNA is TGTGCCACCAGTGACCCGACTGGGTACAATGAGCAGTTCTTC. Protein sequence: CATSDPTGYNEQFF.

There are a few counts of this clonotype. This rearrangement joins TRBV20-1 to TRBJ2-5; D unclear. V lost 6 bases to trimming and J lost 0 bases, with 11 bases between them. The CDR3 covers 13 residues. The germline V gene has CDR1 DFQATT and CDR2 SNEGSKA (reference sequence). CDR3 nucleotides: TGCAGTGCACCCCGGACCGACCAAGAGACCCAGTACTTC. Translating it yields CSAPRTDQETQYF.

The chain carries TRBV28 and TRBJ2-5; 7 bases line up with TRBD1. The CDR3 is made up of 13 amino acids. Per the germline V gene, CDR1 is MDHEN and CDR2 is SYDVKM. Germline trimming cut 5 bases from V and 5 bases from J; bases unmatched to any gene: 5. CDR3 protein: CASSNRQGETQYF. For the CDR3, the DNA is TGTGCCAGCAGTAATCGACAGGGCGAGACCCAGTACTTC.